This T cell receptor beta chain was found in a study of T cell repertoires in cytomegalovirus infection. Study context: Public TCR beta signatures marked donors with CMV infection and the matching HLA.

TCRdb independently ran MiXCR on the reads; one entry per CDR3 protein. The sample holds under 850,000 distinct CDR3 sequences, roughly a third seen once. This clonotype occurred a few times. What it binds is not known. The V segment lost 7 bases and the J segment 2 bases; nucleotides outside the gene matches: 12. CDR3 length: 16 residues. The V gene's germline CDR1 is SGHVS and CDR2 FNYEAQ. Study findings and constraints: The ex vivo response showed dominance by HLA-C-restricted CMV-specific TCR beta clonotypes.

This TCR was sampled from a human donor in good health (CMV status not recorded). Some clones in this sample may be carry-over from other donors' samples. The V gene is TRBV7-6, the J gene TRBJ2-3; TRBD2 aligns across 7 bases. Specimen: PBMCs. CDR3 sequence: CASTPQAGLFTDTQYF. As DNA, the CDR3 is TGTGCCAGCACCCCCCAGGCGGGACTATTCACAGATACGCAGTATTTT.